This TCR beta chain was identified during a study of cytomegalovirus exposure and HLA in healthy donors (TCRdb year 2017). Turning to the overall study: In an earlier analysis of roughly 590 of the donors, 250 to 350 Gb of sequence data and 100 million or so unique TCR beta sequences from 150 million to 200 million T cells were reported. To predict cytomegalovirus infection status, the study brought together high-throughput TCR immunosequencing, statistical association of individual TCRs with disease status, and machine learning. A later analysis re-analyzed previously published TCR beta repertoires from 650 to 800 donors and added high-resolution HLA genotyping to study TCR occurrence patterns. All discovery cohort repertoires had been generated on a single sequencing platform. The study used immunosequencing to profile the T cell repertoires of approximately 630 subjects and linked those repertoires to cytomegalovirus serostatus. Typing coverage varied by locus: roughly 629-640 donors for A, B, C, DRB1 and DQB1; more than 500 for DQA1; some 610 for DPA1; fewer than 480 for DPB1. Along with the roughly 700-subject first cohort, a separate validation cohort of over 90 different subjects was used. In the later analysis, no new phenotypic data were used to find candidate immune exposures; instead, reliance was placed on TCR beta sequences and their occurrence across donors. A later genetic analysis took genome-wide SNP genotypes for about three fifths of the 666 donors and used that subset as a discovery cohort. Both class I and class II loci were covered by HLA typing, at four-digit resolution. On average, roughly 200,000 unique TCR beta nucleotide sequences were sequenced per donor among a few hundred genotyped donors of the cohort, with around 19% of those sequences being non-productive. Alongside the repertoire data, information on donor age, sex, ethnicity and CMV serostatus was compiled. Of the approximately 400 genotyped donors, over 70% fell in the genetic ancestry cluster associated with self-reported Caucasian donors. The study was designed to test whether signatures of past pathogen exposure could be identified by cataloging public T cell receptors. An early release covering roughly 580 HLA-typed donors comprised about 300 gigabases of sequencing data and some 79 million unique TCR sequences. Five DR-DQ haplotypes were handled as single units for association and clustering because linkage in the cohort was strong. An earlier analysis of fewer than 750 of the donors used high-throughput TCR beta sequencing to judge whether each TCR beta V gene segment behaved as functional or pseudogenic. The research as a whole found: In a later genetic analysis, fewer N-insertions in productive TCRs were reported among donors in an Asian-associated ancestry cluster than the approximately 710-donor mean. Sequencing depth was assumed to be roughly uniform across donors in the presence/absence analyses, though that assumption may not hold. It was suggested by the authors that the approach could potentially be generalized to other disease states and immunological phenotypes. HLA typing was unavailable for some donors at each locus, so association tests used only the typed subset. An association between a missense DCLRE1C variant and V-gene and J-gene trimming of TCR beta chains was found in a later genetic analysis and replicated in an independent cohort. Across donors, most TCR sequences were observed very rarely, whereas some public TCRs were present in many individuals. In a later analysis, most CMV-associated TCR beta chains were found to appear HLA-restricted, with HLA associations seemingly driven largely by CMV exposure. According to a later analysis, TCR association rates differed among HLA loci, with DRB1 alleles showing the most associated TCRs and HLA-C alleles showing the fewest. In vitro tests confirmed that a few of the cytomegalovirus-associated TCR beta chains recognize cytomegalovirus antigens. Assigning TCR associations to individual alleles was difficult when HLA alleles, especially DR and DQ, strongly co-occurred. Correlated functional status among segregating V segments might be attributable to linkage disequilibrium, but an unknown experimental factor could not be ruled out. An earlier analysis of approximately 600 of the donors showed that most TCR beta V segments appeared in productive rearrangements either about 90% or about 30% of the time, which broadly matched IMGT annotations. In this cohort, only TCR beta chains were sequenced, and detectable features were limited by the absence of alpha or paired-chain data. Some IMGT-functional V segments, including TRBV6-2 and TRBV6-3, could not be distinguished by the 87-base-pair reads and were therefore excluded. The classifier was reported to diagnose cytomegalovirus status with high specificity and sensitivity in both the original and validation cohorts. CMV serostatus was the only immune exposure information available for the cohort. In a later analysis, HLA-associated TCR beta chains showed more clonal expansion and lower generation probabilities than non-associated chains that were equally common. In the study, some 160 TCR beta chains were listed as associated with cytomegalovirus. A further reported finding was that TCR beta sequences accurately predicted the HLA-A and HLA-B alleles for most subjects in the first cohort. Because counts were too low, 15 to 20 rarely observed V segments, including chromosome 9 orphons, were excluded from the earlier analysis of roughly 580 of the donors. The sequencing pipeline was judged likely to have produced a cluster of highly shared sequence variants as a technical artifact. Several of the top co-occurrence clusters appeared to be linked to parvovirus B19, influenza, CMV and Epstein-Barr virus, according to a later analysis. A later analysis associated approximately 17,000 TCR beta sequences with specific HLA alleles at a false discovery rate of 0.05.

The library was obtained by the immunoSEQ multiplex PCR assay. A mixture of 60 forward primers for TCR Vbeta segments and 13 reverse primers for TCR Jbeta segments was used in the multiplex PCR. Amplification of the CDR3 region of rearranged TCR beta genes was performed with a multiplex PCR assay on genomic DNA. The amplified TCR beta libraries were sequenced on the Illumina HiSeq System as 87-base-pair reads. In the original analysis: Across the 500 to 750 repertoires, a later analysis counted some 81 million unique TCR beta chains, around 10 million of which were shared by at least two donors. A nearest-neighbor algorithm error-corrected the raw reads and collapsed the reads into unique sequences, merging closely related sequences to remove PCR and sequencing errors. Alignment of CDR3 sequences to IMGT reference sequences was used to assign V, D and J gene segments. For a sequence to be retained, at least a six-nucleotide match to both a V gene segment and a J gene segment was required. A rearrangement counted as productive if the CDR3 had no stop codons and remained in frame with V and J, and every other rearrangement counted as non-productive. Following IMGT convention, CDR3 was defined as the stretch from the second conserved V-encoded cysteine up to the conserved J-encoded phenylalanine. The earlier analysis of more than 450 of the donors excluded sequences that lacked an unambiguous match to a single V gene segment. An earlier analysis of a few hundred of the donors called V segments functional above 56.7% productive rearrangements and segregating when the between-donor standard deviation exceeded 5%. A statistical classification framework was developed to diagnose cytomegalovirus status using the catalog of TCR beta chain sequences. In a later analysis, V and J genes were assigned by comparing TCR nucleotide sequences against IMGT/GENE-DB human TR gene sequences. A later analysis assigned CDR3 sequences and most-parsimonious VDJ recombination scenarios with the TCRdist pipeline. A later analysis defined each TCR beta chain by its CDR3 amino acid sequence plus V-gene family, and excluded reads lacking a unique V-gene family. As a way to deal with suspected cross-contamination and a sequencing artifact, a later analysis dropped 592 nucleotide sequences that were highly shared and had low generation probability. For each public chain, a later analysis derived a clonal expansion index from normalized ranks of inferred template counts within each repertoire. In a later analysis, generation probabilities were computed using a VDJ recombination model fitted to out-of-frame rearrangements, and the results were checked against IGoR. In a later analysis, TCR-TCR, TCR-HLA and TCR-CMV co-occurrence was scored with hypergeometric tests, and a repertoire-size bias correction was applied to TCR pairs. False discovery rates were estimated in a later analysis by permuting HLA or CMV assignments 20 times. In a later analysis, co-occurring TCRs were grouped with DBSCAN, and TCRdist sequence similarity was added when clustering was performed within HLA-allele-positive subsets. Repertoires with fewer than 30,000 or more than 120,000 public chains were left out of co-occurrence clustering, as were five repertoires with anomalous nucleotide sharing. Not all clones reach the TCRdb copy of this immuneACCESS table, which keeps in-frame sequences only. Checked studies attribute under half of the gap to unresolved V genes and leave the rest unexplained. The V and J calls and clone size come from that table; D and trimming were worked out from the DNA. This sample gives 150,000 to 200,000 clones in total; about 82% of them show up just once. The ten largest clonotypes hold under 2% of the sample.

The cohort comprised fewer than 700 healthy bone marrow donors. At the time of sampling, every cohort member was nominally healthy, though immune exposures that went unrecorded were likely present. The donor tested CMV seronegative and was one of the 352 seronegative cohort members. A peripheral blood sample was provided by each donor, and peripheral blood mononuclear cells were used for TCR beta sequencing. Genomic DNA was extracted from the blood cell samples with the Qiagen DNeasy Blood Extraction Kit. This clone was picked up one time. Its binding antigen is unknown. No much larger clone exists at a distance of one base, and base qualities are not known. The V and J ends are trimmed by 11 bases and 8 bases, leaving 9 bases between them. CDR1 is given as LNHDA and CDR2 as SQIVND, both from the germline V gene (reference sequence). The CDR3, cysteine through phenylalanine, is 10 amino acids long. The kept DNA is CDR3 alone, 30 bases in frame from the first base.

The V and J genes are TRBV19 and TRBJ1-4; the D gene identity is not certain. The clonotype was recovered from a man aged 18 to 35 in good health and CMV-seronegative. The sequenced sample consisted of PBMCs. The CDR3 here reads CAAGREKLFF. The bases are TGTGCCGCCGGTCGGGAAAAACTGTTTTTT.